The source of this T cell receptor (beta chain) is a study of T cells in Graves' hyperthyroidism and ophthalmopathy. Study-wide findings and caveats: Separation of ophthalmopathy from stable hyperthyroidism was achieved by a 13 V-J model.

This CDR3 comprises 15 residues. V lost 5 bases to trimming and J lost 6 bases; unmatched junction nucleotides: 5. Germline CDR1 SGHAT, CDR2 FQNNGV. For ophthalmopathy patients, the Clinical Activity Score was at least 3 and the NOSPECS grade at least 4; duration was under 3 months. This clonotype has ten or more counts. Its antigen is not identified. There were TCR beta CDR3 regions amplified from RNA transcripts. When the TCR CDR3 underwent first-round RT-PCR, the HTBI primer set was used. TCRdb re-called the multiplex PCR reads through MiXCR, storing one row per CDR3 protein. The table lists 660,000 or so distinct CDR3 sequences, 20% of them singletons.

V gene TRBV11-2 combines with J gene TRBJ2-2; 11 bases agree with TRBD1. The TCR originated in a man younger than 40 with Graves' ophthalmopathy. Sequencing was performed on blood. CDR3 region: CASSRGQGGPGELFF. Here the CDR3 DNA reads TGTGCCAGCAGCCGGGGACAGGGGGGGCCCGGGGAGCTGTTTTTT.